This entry describes one TCR beta chain. Its antigen is not identified. The data belong to a study of beta chain features in type 1 diabetes. Broader study findings: The VDJ junctions of type 1 diabetes patients carried fewer insertions and more deletions.

Reverse transcribing all isolated RNA meant expressed TCRB transcripts were sequenced. Profiling relied on immunoSEQ multiplex PCR, and the TCRdb table lists in-frame clones only, not all of them. The sample contains some 40,000 clones, around 45% of which appear only once. Trimming removed 4 bases from V and 6 bases from J, with 13 bases in between. The CDR3 covers 14 residues. CDR1 SGHNT and CDR2 YYREEE come from the germline V gene (reference sequence). Via the markers CD45RO/CCR7/CD25/CD127/CD95/CD27, stem cell-like memory, regulatory, central memory and naive CD4+ cells were sorted. The chain combines TRBV5-4 with TRBJ2-2, with D possibly matching TRBD2 (6 bases). Input material: central memory CD4+ T cells from blood. This TCR was sampled from a woman under 30 in good health. The CDR3 DNA follows: TGTGCCAGCAGCCTCCCGGGACTCCCCGGGGAGCTGTTTTTT. Protein product: CASSLPGLPGELFF.